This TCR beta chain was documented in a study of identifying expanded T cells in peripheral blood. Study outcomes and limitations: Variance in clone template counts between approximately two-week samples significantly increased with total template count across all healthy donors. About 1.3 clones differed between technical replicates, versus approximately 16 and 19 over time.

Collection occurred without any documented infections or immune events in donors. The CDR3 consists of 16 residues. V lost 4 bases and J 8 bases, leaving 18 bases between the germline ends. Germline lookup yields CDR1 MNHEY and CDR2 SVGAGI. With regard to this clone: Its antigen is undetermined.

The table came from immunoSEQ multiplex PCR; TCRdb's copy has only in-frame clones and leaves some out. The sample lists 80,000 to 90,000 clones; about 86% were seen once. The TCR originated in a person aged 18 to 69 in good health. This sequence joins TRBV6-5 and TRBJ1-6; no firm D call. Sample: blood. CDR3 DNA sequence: TGTGCCAGCAGTTCCCACCTCTTTGACGGATATTCACCCCTCCACTTT. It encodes CASSSHLFDGYSPLHF.